The T cell receptor (beta chain) under discussion was sequenced for a study of regulatory T cells in long-lasting Graves disease. The overall study: More than 5 years of antithyroid drugs with positive TSH receptor antibodies defined persistent Graves' disease. General study results and limits: New patients shared about 910 public clonotypes, and persistent patients shared more, with 2,741. Newly diagnosed patients had higher TCR diversity than persistent Graves' patients did. Segments TRBV28, TRBJ1-2 and TRBJ2-5 showed preferential usage in persistent disease.

As for time point: persistent/refractory GD, antithyroid drugs over 5 years with positive TRAb. PBMCs provided the RNA from which the TCR library was made. The length of the CDR3 is 12 residues. Germline CDR1 GTSNPN, CDR2 SVGIG (reference sequence). The V end lost 0 bases, the J end lost 4 bases, and 6 bases lay between the germline ends. This clonotype was picked up many times. Its specificity is not known. Arm-PCR with iRepertoire HTBI primers amplified the CDR3 regions for these TCR beta libraries. TCRdb itself ran the multiplex PCR reads through MiXCR, one entry per CDR3 protein. This sample carries about 420,000 distinct CDR3 sequences, 23% of them seen once, and the ten largest clones take about a quarter.

This clonotype originated in a female donor with Graves disease. The chain combines TRBV30 with TRBJ2-5; D is unclear. The specimen comprised peripheral blood mononuclear cells (PBMCs), sampled when the disease was refractory, from a patient treated with antithyroid drugs. The CDR3 sequence: CAWSVTVETQYF. The CDR3, as DNA: TGTGCCTGGAGTGTGACGGTAGAGACCCAGTACTTC.